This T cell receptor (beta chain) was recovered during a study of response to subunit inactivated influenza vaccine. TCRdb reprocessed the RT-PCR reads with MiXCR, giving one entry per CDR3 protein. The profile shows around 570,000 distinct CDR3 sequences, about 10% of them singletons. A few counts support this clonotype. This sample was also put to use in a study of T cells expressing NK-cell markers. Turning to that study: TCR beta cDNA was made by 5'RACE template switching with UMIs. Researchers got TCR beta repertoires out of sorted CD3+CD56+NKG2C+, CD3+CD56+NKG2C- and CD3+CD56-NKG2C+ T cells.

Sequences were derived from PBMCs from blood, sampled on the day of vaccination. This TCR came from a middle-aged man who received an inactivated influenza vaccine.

This CDR3 reads CASSRDRNQETQYF. The CDR3, as DNA: TGTGCCAGCAGTCGGGACAGGAACCAAGAGACCCAGTACTTC. The chain employs TRBV2 and TRBJ2-5; 8 nucleotides agree with TRBD1. The V and J ends lost 5 bases and 0 bases, in that order; junction bases with no gene match: 2. This CDR3 has 14 amino acids. In germline, CDR1 is SNHLY, CDR2 FYNNEI.